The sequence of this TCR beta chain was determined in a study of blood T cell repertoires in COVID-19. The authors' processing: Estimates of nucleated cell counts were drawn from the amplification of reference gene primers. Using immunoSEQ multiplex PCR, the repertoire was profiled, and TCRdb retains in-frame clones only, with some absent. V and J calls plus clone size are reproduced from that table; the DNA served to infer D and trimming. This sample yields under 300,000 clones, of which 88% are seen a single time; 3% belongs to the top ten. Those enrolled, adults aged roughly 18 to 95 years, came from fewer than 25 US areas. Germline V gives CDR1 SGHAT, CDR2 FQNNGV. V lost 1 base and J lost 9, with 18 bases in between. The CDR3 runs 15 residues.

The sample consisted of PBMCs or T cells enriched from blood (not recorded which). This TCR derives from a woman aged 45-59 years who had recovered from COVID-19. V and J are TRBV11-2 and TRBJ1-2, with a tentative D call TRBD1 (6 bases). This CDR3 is CASSLAAGEKGSYTF. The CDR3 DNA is TGTGCCAGCAGCTTAGCCGCAGGGGAAAAGGGTAGCTACACCTTC.